This T cell receptor (beta chain) was recovered during a study of molecular identifiers for immune sequencing clone quantification. Findings of the study overall: Among some 1.1 million naive cells, spiked Jurkat TCR RNA from a single cell was reportedly detectable.

Each CDR3 protein gets one entry after TCRdb re-called the PCR reads with MiXCR. The repertoire holds roughly 8,000 distinct CDR3 sequences, with 30% to 35% as singletons. There are 13 residues in the CDR3. Germline V gene lookup returns CDR1 MNHEY and CDR2 SVGEGT. Trimming removed 5 bases from V and 5 bases from J, with 11 bases in between. This clonotype has more than one count but fewer than ten. The antigen remains undetermined. The clonotype was recovered from a human donor in good health. Some libraries in this study had Jurkat cell RNA spiked in. The material sequenced was naive CD8+ T cells from blood, with Jurkat cell RNA spiked in. Specified subset: FACS-sorted CD8+CD4-CCR7+CD45RA+ naive T cells. The chain links TRBV6-2 or TRBV6-3 to TRBJ2-3; possibly TRBD1 for D (5 bases). The CDR3 nucleotides read TGTGCCAGCAGTGACACCAGGGTAGATACGCAGTATTTT. The encoded protein is CASSDTRVDTQYF.